The subject of this entry is one T cell receptor (beta chain). Antigen specificity is unknown. V shed 5 bases, J shed 7 bases, and the junction held 7 bases outside the gene matches. The CDR3 is 15 residues long. Germline CDR1 and CDR2: SGHRS and YFSETQ. TCR alpha and beta CDR3 regions were amplified from RNA using iRepertoire nested multiplex PCR. Input was about 85-450 ng of tissue mRNA or PBMC total RNA. TCRdb recomputed calls from the multiplex PCR reads with MiXCR, one row per CDR3 protein. This table has more than 9,000 distinct CDR3 sequences, about 26% appearing once. The data stem from a study of glioma-infiltrating T cells. General study results and limits: Tissue-blood divergence was below expectation in non-neoplastic patients, above in gliomas. Tissue and blood shared very few CDR3 sequences.

J is TRBJ2-1 and V is TRBV5-1, with 12 nucleotides matching TRBD2. The sequencing input was glioma tissue, nonneoplastic brain tissue, or PBMCs (not recorded which). The TCR comes from a human donor with low-grade glioma or glioblastoma, undergoing nonglioma brain surgery, or in good health (not recorded which). This CDR3 is CASSSLAGGPNEQFF. Here the CDR3 DNA reads TGCGCCAGCAGTTCCCTAGCGGGAGGGCCAAATGAGCAGTTCTTC.